This T cell receptor beta chain was documented in a study of T cells after yellow fever vaccination. Findings and limits, study-wide: The secondary T-cell response peaked on day 5, not day 15, but was weaker. The study re-detected most primary-vaccination clones after the booster (96% CD4, around 90% CD8).

TCR cDNA was made by 5'RACE template switching, adding a universal primer site and UMIs. TCRdb ran MiXCR on the 5' RACE reads and lists one entry per CDR3 protein. Of about 58,000 distinct CDR3 sequences in the sample, more than 5.5% were seen once. The V end was cut by 0 bases, the J end by 1 base, with 7 bases between. Looked up from germline, CDR1 is SGHDT and CDR2 is YYEEEE. The CDR3 has 14 amino acids. A note on this clonotype: What it recognizes is unknown.

This clonotype was obtained from a man aged 18 to 35 who received the YFV17D yellow fever vaccine. The chain recombines TRBV5-6 with TRBJ2-5; the D gene is possibly TRBD1 (6 bases). The sequencing here drew on CD8+ T cells sorted from PBMCs, taken on the day of the first yellow fever vaccination. The CDR3 reads CASSLGGGQETQYF. In DNA, the CDR3 is TGTGCCAGCAGCTTGGGAGGGGGCCAAGAGACCCAGTACTTC.